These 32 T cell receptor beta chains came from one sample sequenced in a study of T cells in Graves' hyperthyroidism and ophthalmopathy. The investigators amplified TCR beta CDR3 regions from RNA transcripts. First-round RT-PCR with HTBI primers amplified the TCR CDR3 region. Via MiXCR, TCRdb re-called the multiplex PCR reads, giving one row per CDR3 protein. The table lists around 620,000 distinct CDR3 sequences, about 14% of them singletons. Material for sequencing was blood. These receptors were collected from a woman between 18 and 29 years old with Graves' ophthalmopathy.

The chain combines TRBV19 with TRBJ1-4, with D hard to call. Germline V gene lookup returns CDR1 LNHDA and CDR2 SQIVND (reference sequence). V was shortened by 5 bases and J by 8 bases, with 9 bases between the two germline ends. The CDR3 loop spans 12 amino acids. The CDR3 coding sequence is TGTGCCAGTAGTCCTCCGCTGGAAAAACTGTTTTTT. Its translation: CASSPPLEKLFF.

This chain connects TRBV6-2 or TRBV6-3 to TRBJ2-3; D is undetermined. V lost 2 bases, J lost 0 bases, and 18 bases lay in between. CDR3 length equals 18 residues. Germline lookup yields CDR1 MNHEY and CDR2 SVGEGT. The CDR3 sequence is CASSYVSVYLQSTDTQYF. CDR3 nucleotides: TGTGCCAGCAGTTACGTATCCGTTTACTTACAGAGCACAGATACGCAGTATTTT.

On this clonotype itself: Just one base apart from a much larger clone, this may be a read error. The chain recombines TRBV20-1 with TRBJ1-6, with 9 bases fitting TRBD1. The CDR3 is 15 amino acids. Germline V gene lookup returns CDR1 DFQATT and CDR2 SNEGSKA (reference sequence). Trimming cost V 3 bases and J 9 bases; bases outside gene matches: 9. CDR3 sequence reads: CSARMMGQGFSPLHF. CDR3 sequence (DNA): TGCAGTGCTAGGATGATGGGACAGGGTTTTTCACCCCTCCACTTT.

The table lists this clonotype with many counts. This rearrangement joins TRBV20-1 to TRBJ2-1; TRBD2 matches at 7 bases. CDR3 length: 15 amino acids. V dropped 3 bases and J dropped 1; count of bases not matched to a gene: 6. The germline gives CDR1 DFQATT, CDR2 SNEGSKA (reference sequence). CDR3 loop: CSARPGGGSYNEQFF. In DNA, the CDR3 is TGCAGTGCTAGGCCAGGCGGGGGATCCTACAATGAGCAGTTCTTC.

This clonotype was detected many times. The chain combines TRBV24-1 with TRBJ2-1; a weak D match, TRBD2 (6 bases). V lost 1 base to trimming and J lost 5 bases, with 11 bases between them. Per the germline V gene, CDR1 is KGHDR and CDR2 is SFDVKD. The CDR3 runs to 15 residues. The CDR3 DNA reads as TGTGCCACCAGTGATTTCGGCCTAGCGCACAATGAGCAGTTCTTC. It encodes CATSDFGLAHNEQFF.

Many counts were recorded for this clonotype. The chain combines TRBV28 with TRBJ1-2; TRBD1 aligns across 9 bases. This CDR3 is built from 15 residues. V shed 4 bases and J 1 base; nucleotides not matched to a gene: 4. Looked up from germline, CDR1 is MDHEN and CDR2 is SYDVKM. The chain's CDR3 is CASSSPTGGNYGYTF. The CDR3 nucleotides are TGTGCCAGCAGTTCGCCGACAGGGGGTAACTATGGCTACACCTTC.

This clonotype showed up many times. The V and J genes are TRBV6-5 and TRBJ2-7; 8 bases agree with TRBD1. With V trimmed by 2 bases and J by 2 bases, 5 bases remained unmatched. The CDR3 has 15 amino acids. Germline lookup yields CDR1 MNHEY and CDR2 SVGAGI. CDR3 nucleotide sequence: TGTGCCAGCAGTTACACTGGACAGGGCCCCTACGAGCAGTACTTC. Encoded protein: CASSYTGQGPYEQYF.

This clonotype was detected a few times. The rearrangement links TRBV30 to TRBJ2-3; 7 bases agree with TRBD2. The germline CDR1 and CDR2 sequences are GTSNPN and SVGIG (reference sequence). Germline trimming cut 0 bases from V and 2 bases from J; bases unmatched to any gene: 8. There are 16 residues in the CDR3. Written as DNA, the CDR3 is TGTGCCTGGAGTGTATCCCGGACTAGTCACACAGATACGCAGTATTTT. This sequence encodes CAWSVSRTSHTDTQYF.

CDR3 residues: CASSLSSGRDNQPQHF. CDR3 bases: TGTGCCAGCAGTTTATCTAGCGGGAGGGACAATCAGCCCCAGCATTTT. The chain combines TRBV27 with TRBJ1-5; the D is unclear. Deletions cut 0 bases from V and 3 bases from J, with 12 bases between. The CDR3 consists of 16 residues. Germline V gene data show CDR1 as MNHEY and CDR2 as SMNVEV (reference sequence).

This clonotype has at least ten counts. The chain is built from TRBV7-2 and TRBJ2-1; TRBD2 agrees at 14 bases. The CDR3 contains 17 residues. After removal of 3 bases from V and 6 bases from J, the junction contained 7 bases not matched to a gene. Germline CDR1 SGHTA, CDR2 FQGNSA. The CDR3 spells CASSFSLGLAGANEQFF. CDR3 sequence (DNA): TGTGCCAGCAGCTTCTCACTGGGACTAGCGGGAGCCAATGAGCAGTTCTTC.

CDR3 nucleotides: TGTGCCAGCAGTTCCAGCGGGGCGAAATACGAGCAGTACTTC. Its translation: CASSSSGAKYEQYF. The chain recombines TRBV27 with TRBJ2-7; TRBD2 aligns across 7 bases. This CDR3 is built from 14 residues. V gave up 4 bases and J gave up 4 bases; unmatched junction bases: 7. Looked up from germline, CDR1 is MNHEY and CDR2 is SMNVEV (reference sequence).

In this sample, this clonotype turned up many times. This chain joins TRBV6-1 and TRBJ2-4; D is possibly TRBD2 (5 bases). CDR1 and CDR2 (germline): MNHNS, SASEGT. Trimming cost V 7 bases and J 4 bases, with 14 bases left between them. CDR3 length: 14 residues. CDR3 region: CASNDITGKNIQYF. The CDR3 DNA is TGTGCCAGCAATGATATCACGGGGAAAAACATTCAGTACTTC.

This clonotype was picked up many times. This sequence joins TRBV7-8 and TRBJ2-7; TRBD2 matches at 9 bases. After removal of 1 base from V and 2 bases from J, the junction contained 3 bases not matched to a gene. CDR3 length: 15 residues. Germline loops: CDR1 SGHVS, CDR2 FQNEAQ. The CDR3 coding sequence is TGTGCCAGCAGCTTAGAAGCTAGCGGGACCTACGAGCAGTACTTC. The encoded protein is CASSLEASGTYEQYF.

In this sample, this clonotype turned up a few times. The CDR3 DNA reads TGTGCCAGCAGTTACGGGGCCCCGGGACATTTGAACACTGAAGCTTTCTTT. Translated, it gives CASSYGAPGHLNTEAFF. The gene calls are TRBV6-6 and TRBJ1-1; possibly TRBD1 for D (6 bases). The CDR3 loop spans 17 amino acids. Germline V CDR1 and CDR2: MNHNY, SVGAGI (reference sequence). The V end was cut by 2 bases, the J end by 0 bases, with 16 bases between.

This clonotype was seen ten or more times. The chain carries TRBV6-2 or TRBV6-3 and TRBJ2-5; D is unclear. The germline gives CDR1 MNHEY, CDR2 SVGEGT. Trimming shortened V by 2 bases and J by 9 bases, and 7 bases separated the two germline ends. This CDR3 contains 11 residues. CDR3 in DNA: TGTGCCAGCAGTTACGGGGTAGCCCAGTACTTC. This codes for CASSYGVAQYF.

The CDR3: CASSYIEGETQYF. As DNA, the CDR3 is TGTGCCAGCAGTTACATAGAGGGGGAGACGCAGTATTTT. The gene calls are TRBV6-5 and TRBJ2-3; weak D call: TRBD1 (6 bases). V dropped 2 bases and J dropped 9 bases, with 12 bases sitting between them. Germline CDR1 reads MNHEY; CDR2 reads SVGAGI. CDR3 size: 13 residues.

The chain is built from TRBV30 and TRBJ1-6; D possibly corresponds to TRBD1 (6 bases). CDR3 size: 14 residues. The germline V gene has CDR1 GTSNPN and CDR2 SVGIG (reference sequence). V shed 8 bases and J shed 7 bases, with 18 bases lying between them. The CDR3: CASSDTGKNSPLHF. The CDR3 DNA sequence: TGTGCCAGTAGTGATACAGGGAAGAATTCACCCCTCCACTTT.

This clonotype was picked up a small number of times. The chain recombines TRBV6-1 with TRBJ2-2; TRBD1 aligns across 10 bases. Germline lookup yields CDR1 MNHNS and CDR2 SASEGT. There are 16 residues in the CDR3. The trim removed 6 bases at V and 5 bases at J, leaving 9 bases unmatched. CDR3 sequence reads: CASSRRGTGVTGELFF. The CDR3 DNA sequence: TGTGCCAGCAGCCGACGTGGGACAGGGGTTACCGGGGAGCTGTTTTTT.

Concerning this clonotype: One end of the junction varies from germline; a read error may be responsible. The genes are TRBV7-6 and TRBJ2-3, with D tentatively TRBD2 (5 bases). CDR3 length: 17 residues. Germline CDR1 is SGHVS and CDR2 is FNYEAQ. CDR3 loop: CASSHPKRKPGTDTQYF. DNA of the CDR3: TGTGCTAGCAGCCATCCTAAGCGGAAACCGGGCACAGATACGCAGTATTTT. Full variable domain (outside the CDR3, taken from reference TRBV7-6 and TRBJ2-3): GAGVSQSPRYKVTKRGQDVALRCDPISGHVSLYWYRQALGQGPEFLTYFNYEAQQDKSGLPNDRFSAERPEGSISTLTIQRTEQRDSAMYRCASSHPKRKPGTDTQYFGPGTRLTVL.

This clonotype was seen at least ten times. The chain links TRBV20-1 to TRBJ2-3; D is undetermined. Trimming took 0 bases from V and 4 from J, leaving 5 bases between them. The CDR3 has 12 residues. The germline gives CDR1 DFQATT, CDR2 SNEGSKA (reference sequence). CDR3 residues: CSARDPPDTQYF. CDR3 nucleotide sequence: TGCAGTGCTAGAGACCCACCAGATACGCAGTATTTT.

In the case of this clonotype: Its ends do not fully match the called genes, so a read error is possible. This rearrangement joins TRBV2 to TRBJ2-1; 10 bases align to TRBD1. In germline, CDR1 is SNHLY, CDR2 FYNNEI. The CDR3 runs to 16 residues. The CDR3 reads CTSSEFSGQGGNEQFF. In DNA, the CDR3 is TGTACCAGCAGTGAGTTCTCTGGACAGGGGGGAAACGAGCAGTTCTTC.

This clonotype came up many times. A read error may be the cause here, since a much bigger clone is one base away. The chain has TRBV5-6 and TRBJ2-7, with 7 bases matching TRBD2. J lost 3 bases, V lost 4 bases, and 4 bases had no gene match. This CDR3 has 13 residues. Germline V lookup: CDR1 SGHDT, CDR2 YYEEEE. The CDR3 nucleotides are TGTGCCAGCAGCACCGGACTAGACTACGAGCAGTACTTC. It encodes CASSTGLDYEQYF. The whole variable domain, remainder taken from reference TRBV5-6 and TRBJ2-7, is DAGVTQSPTHLIKTRGQQVTLRCSPKSGHDTVSWYQQALGQGPQFIFQYYEEEERQRGNFPDRFSGHQFPNYSSELNVNALLLGDSALYLCASSTGLDYEQYFGPGTRLTVT.

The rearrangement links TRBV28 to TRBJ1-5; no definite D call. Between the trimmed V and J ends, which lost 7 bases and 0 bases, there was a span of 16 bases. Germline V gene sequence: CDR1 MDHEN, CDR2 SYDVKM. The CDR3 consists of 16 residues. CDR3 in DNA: TGTGCCAGCATATCGCCCCCAGAGTCTAGCAATCAGCCCCAGCATTTT. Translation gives CASISPPESSNQPQHF.

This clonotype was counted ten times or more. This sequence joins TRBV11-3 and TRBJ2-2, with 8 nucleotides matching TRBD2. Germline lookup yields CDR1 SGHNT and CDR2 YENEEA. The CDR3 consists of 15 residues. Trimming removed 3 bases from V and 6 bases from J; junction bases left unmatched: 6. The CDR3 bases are TGTGCCAGCAGCTTGGGGCGGGAGGATTCCGGGGAGCTGTTTTTT. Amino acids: CASSLGREDSGELFF.

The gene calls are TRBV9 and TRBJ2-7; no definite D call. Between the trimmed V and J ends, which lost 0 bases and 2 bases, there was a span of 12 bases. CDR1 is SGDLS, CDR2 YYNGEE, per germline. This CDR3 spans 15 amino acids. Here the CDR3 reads CASSVGALGAYEQYF. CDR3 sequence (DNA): TGTGCCAGCAGCGTAGGGGCATTAGGCGCCTACGAGCAGTACTTC.

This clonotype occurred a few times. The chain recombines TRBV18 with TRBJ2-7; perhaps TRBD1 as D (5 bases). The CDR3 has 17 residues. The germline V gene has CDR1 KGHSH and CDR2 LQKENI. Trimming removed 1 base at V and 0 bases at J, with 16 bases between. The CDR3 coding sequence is TGTGCCAGCTCACCACGAACGCCGACAGAACTCTCCTACGAGCAGTACTTC. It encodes CASSPRTPTELSYEQYF.

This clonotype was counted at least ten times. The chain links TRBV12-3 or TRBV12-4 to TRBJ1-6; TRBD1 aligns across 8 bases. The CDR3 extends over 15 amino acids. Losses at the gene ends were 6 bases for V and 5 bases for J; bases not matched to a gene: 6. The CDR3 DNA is TGTGCCAGCAGCTCGGACAGGGTCCATAATTCACCCCTCCACTTT. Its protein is CASSSDRVHNSPLHF.

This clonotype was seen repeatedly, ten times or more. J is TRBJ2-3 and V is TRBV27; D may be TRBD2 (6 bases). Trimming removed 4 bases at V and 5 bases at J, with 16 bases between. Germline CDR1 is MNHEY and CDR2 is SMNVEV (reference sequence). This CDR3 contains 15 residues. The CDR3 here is CASSSTSLLRDTQYF. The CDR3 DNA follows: TGTGCCAGCAGTTCTACTAGCCTACTGAGAGATACGCAGTATTTT.

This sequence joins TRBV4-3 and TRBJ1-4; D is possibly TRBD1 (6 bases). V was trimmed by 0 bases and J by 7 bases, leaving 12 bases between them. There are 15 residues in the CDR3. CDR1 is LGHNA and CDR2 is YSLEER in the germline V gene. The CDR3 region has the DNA TGCGCCAGCAGCCAAGATTTGTTCAGGGGTGAAAAACTGTTTTTT. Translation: CASSQDLFRGEKLFF.

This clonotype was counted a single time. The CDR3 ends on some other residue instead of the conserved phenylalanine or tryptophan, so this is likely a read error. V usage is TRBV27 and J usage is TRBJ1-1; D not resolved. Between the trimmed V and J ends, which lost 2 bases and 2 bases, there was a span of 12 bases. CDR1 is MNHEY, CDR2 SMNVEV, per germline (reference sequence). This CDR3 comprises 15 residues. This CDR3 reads CASSLRGLGNTEAFS. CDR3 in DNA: TGTGCCAGCAGTTTAAGAGGACTAGGCAACACTGAAGCTTTCTCT.

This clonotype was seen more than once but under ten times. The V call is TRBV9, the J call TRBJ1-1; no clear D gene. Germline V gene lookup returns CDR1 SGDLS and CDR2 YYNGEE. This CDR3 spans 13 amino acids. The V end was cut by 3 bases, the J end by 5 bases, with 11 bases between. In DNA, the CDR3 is TGTGCCAGCAGCGCGCACGGGGATACTGAAGCTTTCTTT. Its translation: CASSAHGDTEAFF.

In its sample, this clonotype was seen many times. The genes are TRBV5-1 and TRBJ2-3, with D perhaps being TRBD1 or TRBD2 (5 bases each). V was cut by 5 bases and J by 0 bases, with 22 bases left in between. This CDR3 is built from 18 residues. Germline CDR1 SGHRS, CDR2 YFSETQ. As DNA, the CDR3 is TGCGCCAGCAGGCTTGGGGGTTTAAGCGGTTCTAGCACAGATACGCAGTATTTT. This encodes CASRLGGLSGSSTDTQYF.